This TCR beta chain stems from a study of T cell responses to AZD1222 COVID-19 vaccine. Method: immunoSEQ multiplex PCR; TCRdb's copy keeps in-frame clones and lacks some. The repertoire holds about 120,000 clones, 70% to 90% seen once, with 3% to 4% in the top ten. A remark on this clone: The antigen is undetermined.

The CDR3 is made up of 16 amino acids. Germline lookup yields CDR1 SGHTA and CDR2 FQGNSA. V was clipped by 5 bases and J by 6 bases, with 19 bases between them. Study results and caveats: Baseline testing showed seropositivity in only a handful of AZD1222 recipients.

This chain links TRBV7-2 with TRBJ2-2; D gene uncertain. The input for sequencing was peripheral blood, taken on day 0 of AZD1222 vaccination. The clonotype was recovered from an adult in good health. The CDR3 DNA reads TGTGCCAGCAGCCACGCATCCGTAAACCTTGCCGGGGAGCTGTTTTTT. Its protein product is CASSHASVNLAGELFF.